These 32 T cell receptor beta chains share one sample of origin, sequenced in a study of blood T cell repertoires in COVID-19. The assay was immunoSEQ multiplex PCR, and TCRdb's table has in-frame clones only and misses some. This sample has some 320,000 clones; 85% occur once, and the top ten carry around 1.9%. Sequencing was done on a sample of PBMCs or T cells enriched from blood (not recorded which). Receptors were obtained from a woman aged 25 to 39 who had been exposed to COVID-19.

This sequence joins TRBV27 and TRBJ1-1; 9 bases match TRBD1. The CDR3 runs 15 residues. With V trimmed by 4 bases and J by 4 bases, 7 bases remained unmatched. CDR1 is MNHEY, CDR2 SMNVEV, per germline (reference sequence). The CDR3: CASSSDGQGRTEAFF. In DNA, the CDR3 is TGTGCCAGCAGTTCCGACGGACAGGGGCGCACTGAAGCTTTCTTT.

In the case of this clone: The junction departs from the called germline gene at one end, perhaps through a read error. The V gene is TRBV5-5, the J gene TRBJ1-3; D is unresolved. Germline CDR1 and CDR2: SGHKS and YYEKEE (reference sequence). There are 14 residues in the CDR3. CDR3 loop: CASSFGGDGSTIYF. As DNA, the CDR3 is TGTGCCAGCAGTTTTGGAGGTGATGGAAGCACCATATATTTT.

The chain employs TRBV5-1 and TRBJ2-7, with 8 bases aligning to TRBD2. This CDR3 comprises 14 residues. The trim removed 0 bases at V and 6 bases at J, leaving 5 bases unmatched. Germline CDR1 and CDR2: SGHRS and YFSETQ. DNA of the CDR3: TGCGCCAGCAGCTTGGCGGCGGCGGGAGGCGAGCAGTACTTC. Translated: CASSLAAAGGEQYF.

V usage is TRBV28 and J usage is TRBJ1-5; D gene uncertain. Trimming took off 2 bases at V and 5 bases at J, with 13 bases between the two ends. Germline V gives CDR1 MDHEN, CDR2 SYDVKM. This CDR3 is built from 15 residues. The CDR3 nucleotides read TGTGCCAGCAGTTTAGGGCAGCCTGGCGATCAGCCCCAGCATTTT. Translation gives CASSLGQPGDQPQHF.

This clone has a single count. The V and J genes are TRBV6-5 and TRBJ1-4; 9 bases match TRBD1. This CDR3 region has 16 residues. Germline V gives CDR1 MNHEY, CDR2 SVGAGI. V lost 0 bases and J lost 8; bases outside the gene matches: 7. CDR3: CASSYSPGTGREKLFF. The CDR3, as DNA: TGTGCCAGCAGTTACTCGCCCGGGACAGGGAGAGAAAAACTGTTTTTT.

The chain is built from TRBV5-1 and TRBJ1-1, with TRBD1 matching 7 bases. The CDR3 is 14 residues long. The germline gives CDR1 SGHRS, CDR2 YFSETQ. V was clipped by 4 bases and J by 5 bases; unmatched bases: 8. DNA for the CDR3: TGCGCCAGCAGCCCTAGACAGGGATGGACTGAAGCTTTCTTT. Its protein product is CASSPRQGWTEAFF.

The rearrangement uses TRBV9 and TRBJ1-3, with D tentatively TRBD1 (5 bases). The germline V gene encodes CDR1 SGDLS and CDR2 YYNGEE. CDR3 length equals 15 residues. Trimming stripped 4 bases from V and 7 bases from J, with 18 bases between. The CDR3 is CASSSDNLLLNTIYF. The DNA of the CDR3 is TGTGCCAGCAGCTCGGACAACCTCCTTTTGAACACCATATATTTT.

The CDR3 region has the DNA TGTGCCAGCAGTTACACGCATGGCGGCTATGGCTACACCTTC. Amino acid sequence: CASSYTHGGYGYTF. This chain connects TRBV6-2 or TRBV6-3 to TRBJ1-2; no reliable D call. V was cut by 2 bases and J by 4 bases, with 11 bases left in between. Germline CDR1 reads MNHEY; CDR2 reads SVGEGT. This CDR3 comprises 14 residues.

This clone appeared a single time. The chain is built from TRBV2 and TRBJ2-2; tentative D call: TRBD1 (6 bases). The CDR3 length is 12 residues. CDR1 SNHLY and CDR2 FYNNEI come from the germline V gene. The ends were cut back, 6 bases at V and 9 bases at J, with 11 bases in the middle. CDR3 sequence reads: CASRLQGRELFF. CDR3 coding DNA: TGTGCCAGCAGACTACAGGGTAGGGAGCTGTTTTTT. The full variable domain, its missing parts supplied by reference TRBV2 and TRBJ2-2, is EPEVTQTPSHQVTQMGQEVILRCVPISNHLYFYWYRQILGQKVEFLVSFYNNEISEKSEIFDDQFSVERPDGSNFTLKIRSTKLEDSAMYFCASRLQGRELFFGEGSRLTVL.

The chain employs TRBV2 and TRBJ1-5; unclear D gene. Germline V CDR1 and CDR2: SNHLY, FYNNEI. The CDR3 sequence is 13 residues long. V gave up 3 bases and J gave up 4 bases, with 7 bases separating them. The CDR3 sequence: CASSDFNNQPQHF. CDR3 in DNA: TGTGCCAGCAGTGATTTTAATAATCAGCCCCAGCATTTT.

The rearrangement links TRBV9 to TRBJ2-1; TRBD2 aligns across 8 bases. The CDR3 has 15 amino acids. From germline, CDR1 is SGDLS and CDR2 YYNGEE. The junction had 2 bases not matched to a gene; V was cut back by 3 bases and J by 0 bases. CDR3 loop: CASSGTSGSYNEQFF. CDR3 bases: TGTGCCAGCAGCGGTACTAGCGGCTCCTACAATGAGCAGTTCTTC.

Points on this clone: The sample carries other DNA sequences with the same CDR3. The CDR3 loop reads CASSTQGNQPQHF. The CDR3 region has the DNA TGTGCCAGTAGTACCCAGGGGAATCAGCCCCAGCATTTT. The chain carries TRBV19 and TRBJ1-5, with D tentatively TRBD1 (6 bases). V was clipped by 4 bases and J by 4 bases, with 8 bases between them. This CDR3 comprises 13 residues. Germline CDR1 is LNHDA and CDR2 is SQIVND (reference sequence).

The sample holds a few counts of this clone. This rearrangement joins TRBV5-1 to TRBJ2-7, with 8 bases matching TRBD1. The V gene end was trimmed by 4 bases and the J gene end by 6 bases; junction bases not matched to a gene: 9. Germline CDR1 is SGHRS and CDR2 is YFSETQ. This CDR3 is 14 amino acids long. CDR3 nucleotides: TGCGCCAGCAGCGGGGGACAGGTGGGTCGCGAGCAGTACTTC. Protein sequence: CASSGGQVGREQYF.

The CDR3 protein is CASRTGGVYGYTF. The CDR3 nucleotides read TGTGCCAGCAGGACAGGGGGGGTCTATGGCTACACCTTC. V and J are TRBV12-3 or TRBV12-4 and TRBJ1-2; TRBD1 matches 9 bases. The CDR3 is made up of 13 amino acids. The V gene end was trimmed by 6 bases and the J gene end by 4 bases; junction bases not matched to a gene: 3.

DNA of the CDR3: TGCAGCGTCGGAATCGGCGGCGCCGGGGAGCTGTTTTTT. Amino acids: CSVGIGGAGELFF. The genes are TRBV29-1 and TRBJ2-2; D remains ambiguous. The CDR3 totals 13 residues. Between the trimmed V and J ends, which lost 6 bases and 6 bases, there was a span of 14 bases. Per germline, CDR1 SQVTM and CDR2 ANQGSEA.

This chain uses TRBV27 with TRBJ2-3; D is undetermined. The V and J ends lost 0 bases and 4 bases respectively, with 14 bases between them. The length of the CDR3 is 16 residues. In germline, CDR1 is MNHEY, CDR2 SMNVEV (reference sequence). The CDR3 loop reads CASSLSPLRFPDTQYF. The CDR3 DNA is TGTGCCAGCAGTTTATCCCCCCTCCGTTTTCCAGATACGCAGTATTTT.

The J gene is TRBJ2-3, the V gene TRBV11-1; possible D gene TRBD2, 6 bases. Trimming left V 3 bases short and J 0 bases short, with 13 bases between. CDR1 is SGHAT, CDR2 FQDESV, per germline (reference sequence). This CDR3 contains 16 residues. The CDR3 DNA reads as TGTGCCAGCAGCTTTAGACTAGATGCTAGCACAGATACGCAGTATTTT. Amino acid sequence: CASSFRLDASTDTQYF.

The chain combines TRBV5-1 with TRBJ2-4, with D perhaps matching TRBD2 (6 bases). The CDR3 runs 18 residues. V was cut by 1 base and J by 6 bases, with 23 bases left in between. CDR1 is SGHRS and CDR2 is YFSETQ in the germline V gene. CDR3 in amino acids: CASSLWEGTPPGRNIQYF. The CDR3 DNA reads TGCGCCAGCAGCTTGTGGGAAGGGACTCCCCCAGGTAGAAACATTCAGTACTTC.

CDR3 amino acids: CASSETGAEYF. The DNA of the CDR3 is TGTGCCAGCAGTGAAACAGGCGCCGAGTACTTC. The rearrangement uses TRBV12-3 or TRBV12-4 and TRBJ2-7, with D possibly TRBD1 on 5 matching bases. With 5 bases removed from V and 11 bases from J, the gap between germline ends came to 13 bases. The CDR3 totals 11 residues.

The chain employs TRBV7-9 and TRBJ2-7, with D perhaps TRBD2 (5 bases). V gave up 2 bases and J gave up 4 bases, with 18 bases separating them. The CDR3 spans 16 residues. Per germline, CDR1 SEHNR and CDR2 FQNEAQ (reference sequence). The CDR3 reads CASSLSSAATGYEQYF. The CDR3 nucleotides read TGTGCCAGCAGCTTATCTTCGGCGGCGACGGGGTACGAGCAGTACTTC.

V and J are TRBV10-1 and TRBJ1-1; D not resolved. From germline, CDR1 is WNHNN and CDR2 SYGVQD (reference sequence). The germline V and J ends were trimmed by 2 bases and 0 bases, with 16 bases remaining between them. The CDR3 is 17 residues long. This chain's CDR3 is CASSERPLEFMNTEAFF. The DNA for the CDR3 is TGCGCCAGCAGTGAGAGGCCACTAGAGTTCATGAACACTGAAGCTTTCTTT.

This clone was seen repeatedly, ten times or more. This chain connects TRBV2 to TRBJ1-3; TRBD1 matches at 9 bases. Germline V gene lookup returns CDR1 SNHLY and CDR2 FYNNEI. The CDR3 sequence is 12 residues long. The J segment lost 15 bases and the V segment lost 10 bases, leaving 13 bases of the junction unmatched. CDR3 sequence reads: CATTSRTGEGYF. Written as DNA, the CDR3 is TGTGCCACAACCTCAAGGACAGGGGAGGGATATTTT.

This clone was seen ten or more times. The gene calls are TRBV28 and TRBJ1-4, with 9 bases aligning to TRBD1. In germline, CDR1 is MDHEN, CDR2 SYDVKM. Trimming removed 7 bases from V and 8 bases from J; junction bases left unmatched: 11. CDR3 length equals 15 residues. The CDR3 DNA follows: TGTGCCAGCACCCTCGGGGGACAGGGAGGGGAAAAACTGTTTTTT. This gives the protein CASTLGGQGGEKLFF.

This sequence joins TRBV24-1 and TRBJ2-2; TRBD2 might be the D (6 bases). Per the germline V gene, CDR1 is KGHDR and CDR2 is SFDVKD. This CDR3 region has 15 residues. The germline V and J ends were trimmed by 1 base and 6 bases, with 11 bases remaining between them. This CDR3 is CATSDFAGFAGELFF. In DNA, the CDR3 is TGTGCCACCAGTGATTTTGCGGGGTTCGCCGGGGAGCTGTTTTTT.

This chain uses TRBV6-2 or TRBV6-3 with TRBJ2-5, with 10 nucleotides matching TRBD2. Germline CDR1 reads MNHEY; CDR2 reads SVGEGT. The J segment lost 1 base and the V segment lost 5 bases, leaving 22 bases of the junction unmatched. The CDR3 covers 21 residues. The CDR3 region has the DNA TGTGCCAGCAGTGGCCCCCAGGGTAGCGGGACTAGCGATTTCCTCCAAGAGACCCAGTACTTC. Translating gives CASSGPQGSGTSDFLQETQYF.

The rearrangement joins TRBV2 to TRBJ1-2, with D unclear. Germline V CDR1 and CDR2: SNHLY, FYNNEI. This CDR3 region has 15 residues. Trimming took off 4 bases at V and 0 bases at J, with 12 bases between the two ends. The DNA for the CDR3 is TGTGCCAGCAGTGTCATAGGGAGTTCTAACTATGGCTACACCTTC. Translated, it gives CASSVIGSSNYGYTF.

The chain couples TRBV3-1 (or the pseudogene TRBV3-2) to TRBJ2-2, with D possibly being TRBD2 (5 bases). The length of the CDR3 is 14 residues. Germline V CDR1 and CDR2: LGHDT, YNNKEL (reference sequence). The V gene lost 7 bases and the J gene lost 1 base, with 10 bases spanning the gap. CDR3 coding DNA: TGTGCCAGCAATCAAGCGGTGAACACCGGGGAGCTGTTTTTT. It yields the protein CASNQAVNTGELFF.

The chain carries TRBV19 and TRBJ2-3; 13 positions match TRBD2. The CDR3 sequence is 15 residues long. V gave up 8 bases and J gave up 4 bases; unmatched junction bases: 6. Germline V gene sequence: CDR1 LNHDA, CDR2 SQIVND (reference sequence). CDR3 amino acids: CASLTSGRASDTQYF. The CDR3 DNA follows: TGTGCCAGTCTTACTAGCGGGAGGGCCTCAGATACGCAGTATTTT.

V is TRBV2 and J is TRBJ1-1; D remains ambiguous. Per the germline V gene, CDR1 is SNHLY and CDR2 is FYNNEI. The CDR3 totals 12 residues. The ends were cut back, 6 bases at V and 5 bases at J, with 10 bases in the middle. This CDR3 is CASSYELTEAFF. The CDR3 coding sequence is TGTGCCAGCAGCTACGAACTAACTGAAGCTTTCTTT.

The chain joins TRBV27 to TRBJ2-1; 8 bases agree with TRBD2. There are 15 residues in the CDR3. Trimming cost V 5 bases and J 0 bases; bases outside gene matches: 3. CDR1 and CDR2 from the germline V gene are MNHEY and SMNVEV (reference sequence). The CDR3 bases are TGTGCCAGCAGTAAAACTAGCGGCTCCTACAATGAGCAGTTCTTC. Amino acid sequence: CASSKTSGSYNEQFF.

This clone was seen at least ten times. The chain links TRBV5-4 to TRBJ2-5, with 10 nucleotides matching TRBD1. This CDR3 is built from 15 residues. Germline values: CDR1 SGHNT, CDR2 YYREEE (reference sequence). The ends lost 0 bases at V and 7 bases at J; junction bases unmatched: 6. In DNA, the CDR3 is TGTGCCAGCAGCTTGGGTGGACAGGGGGATGGGACCCAGTACTTC. Translating it yields CASSLGGQGDGTQYF.

The chain recombines TRBV25-1 with TRBJ2-7, with D possibly being TRBD1 (7 bases). Trimming removed 6 bases at V and 5 bases at J, with 20 bases between. In germline, CDR1 is MGHDK, CDR2 SYGVNS. The CDR3 consists of 15 residues. This CDR3 is CASRELGGGFNEQYF. The CDR3 nucleotides are TGTGCCAGCAGGGAACTTGGAGGGGGCTTTAACGAGCAGTACTTC.